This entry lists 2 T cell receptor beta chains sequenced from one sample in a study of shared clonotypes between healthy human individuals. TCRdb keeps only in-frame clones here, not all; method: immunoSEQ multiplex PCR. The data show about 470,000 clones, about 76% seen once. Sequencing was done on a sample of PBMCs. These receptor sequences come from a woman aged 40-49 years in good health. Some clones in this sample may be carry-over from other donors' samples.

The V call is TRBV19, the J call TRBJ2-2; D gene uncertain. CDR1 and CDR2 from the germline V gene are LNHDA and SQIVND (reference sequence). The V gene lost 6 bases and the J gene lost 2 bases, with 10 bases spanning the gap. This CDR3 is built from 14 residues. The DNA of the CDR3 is TGTGCCAGTAGCCTCAGGCCCAACACCGGGGAGCTGTTTTTT. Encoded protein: CASSLRPNTGELFF.

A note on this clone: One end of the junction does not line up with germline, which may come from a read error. CDR3 loop: CASSLIPGQGYNSPLHF. The CDR3 nucleotides read TGTGCTAGCAGCTTAATCCCGGGACAGGGGTACAATTCACCCCTCCACTTT. The V call is TRBV7-7, the J call TRBJ1-6, with 10 positions matching TRBD1. Germline V gene data show CDR1 as SSHAT and CDR2 as FNYEAQ (reference sequence). This CDR3 has 17 residues. The full variable domain, in which reference TRBV7-7 and TRBJ1-6 provide the parts outside the CDR3, is GAGVSQSPRYKVTKRGQDVTLRCDPISSHATLYWYQQALGQGPEFLTYFNYEAQPDKSGLPSDRFSAERPEGSISTLTIQRTEQRDSAMYRCASSLIPGQGYNSPLHFGNGTRLTVT.